The rows below give T cell receptor beta chains drawn from one sample of a study of blood T cell repertoires in COVID-19. Generated by immunoSEQ multiplex PCR, the TCRdb table keeps only in-frame clones and is missing some. This table has around 110,000 clones, almost 85% appearing once. Sequenced input: peripheral blood. All receptors come from a man in his 70s with active or convalescent COVID-19. CDR3s include the opening cysteine and the closing phenylalanine or tryptophan. A D gene is named only where the DNA matches it firmly. Rows may omit the clone size; those that give it use once, few, many or a size class.

J gene: TRBJ1-1; clone size: .; D gene: .; V gene: TRBV11-1; CDR3 protein: CASSPQTVNTEAFF; CDR3 DNA: TGTGCCAGCAGCCCACAGACGGTTAACACTGAAGCTTTCTTT
J gene: TRBJ2-7; clone size: .; D gene: TRBD1; V gene: TRBV4-2; CDR3 protein: CASSQPRGGQGAREQYF; CDR3 DNA: TGTGCCAGCAGCCAGCCCCGGGGGGGACAGGGGGCGCGAGAGCAGTACTTC
J gene: TRBJ2-7; clone size: .; D gene: TRBD2; V gene: TRBV9; CDR3 protein: CASSVERTSGPYEQYF; CDR3 DNA: TGTGCCAGCAGCGTAGAACGGACTAGCGGGCCTTACGAGCAGTACTTC
J gene: TRBJ2-3; clone size: .; D gene: TRBD2; V gene: TRBV7-3; CDR3 protein: CASSHGLAGVDTQYF; CDR3 DNA: TGTGCCAGCAGCCACGGACTAGCGGGGGTAGATACGCAGTATTTT
J gene: TRBJ2-6; clone size: .; D gene: .; V gene: TRBV4-1; CDR3 protein: CASSQGYSGANVLTF; CDR3 DNA: TGCGCCAGCAGCCAAGGTTACTCTGGGGCCAACGTCCTGACTTTC
J gene: TRBJ2-1; clone size: .; D gene: TRBD2; V gene: TRBV29-1; CDR3 protein: CSVAGLAGDNEQFF; CDR3 DNA: TGCAGCGTAGCAGGACTAGCGGGGGACAATGAGCAGTTCTTC
J gene: TRBJ1-2; clone size: .; D gene: .; V gene: TRBV6-1; CDR3 protein: CASSEGGVNYGYTF; CDR3 DNA: TGTGCCAGCAGTGAAGGGGGGGTTAACTATGGCTACACCTTC
J gene: TRBJ2-7; clone size: .; D gene: TRBD1; V gene: TRBV9; CDR3 protein: CASITGGNDPGDEQYF; CDR3 DNA: TGTGCCAGTATAACAGGGGGAAATGATCCCGGAGACGAGCAGTACTTC
J gene: TRBJ1-2; clone size: medium-sized; D gene: .; V gene: TRBV28; CDR3 protein: CASSAAGGRRNYGYTF; CDR3 DNA: TGTGCCAGCAGTGCGGCGGGAGGGCGGCGGAACTATGGCTACACCTTC
J gene: TRBJ1-2; clone size: .; D gene: TRBD1; V gene: TRBV29-1; CDR3 protein: CSVGTGRMGYTF; CDR3 DNA: TGCAGCGTGGGGACAGGCCGGATGGGCTACACCTTC
J gene: TRBJ2-2; clone size: .; D gene: .; V gene: TRBV7-3; CDR3 protein: CASSLRGGGELFF; CDR3 DNA: TGTGCCAGCAGCTTGAGGGGGGGCGGGGAGCTGTTTTTT
J gene: TRBJ2-5; clone size: .; D gene: TRBD1; V gene: TRBV6-5; CDR3 protein: CASSKDRGHQETQYF; CDR3 DNA: TGTGCCAGCAGCAAGGACAGGGGGCACCAAGAGACCCAGTACTTC
J gene: TRBJ1-2; clone size: .; D gene: TRBD1; V gene: TRBV7-2; CDR3 protein: CASSSYAGTGSYGYTF; CDR3 DNA: TGTGCCAGCAGCTCATACGCCGGGACAGGAAGTTATGGCTACACCTTC
J gene: TRBJ1-3; clone size: .; D gene: .; V gene: TRBV6-1; CDR3 protein: CASSVNPGSSGNTIYF; CDR3 DNA: TGTGCCAGCAGTGTTAATCCGGGGAGCTCTGGAAACACCATATATTTT
J gene: TRBJ1-2; clone size: .; D gene: TRBD1; V gene: TRBV28; CDR3 protein: CASTFRGDYGYTF; CDR3 DNA: TGTGCCAGCACTTTCAGGGGGGACTATGGCTACACCTTC
J gene: TRBJ2-7; clone size: few; D gene: TRBD2; V gene: TRBV5-4; CDR3 protein: CASSARAGGSYEQYF; CDR3 DNA: TGTGCCAGCAGTGCCCGAGCGGGGGGTTCCTACGAGCAGTACTTC
J gene: TRBJ2-6; clone size: .; D gene: .; V gene: TRBV5-1; CDR3 protein: CASSFDSLRANVLTF; CDR3 DNA: TGCGCCAGCAGCTTCGACTCCCTTAGGGCCAACGTCCTGACTTTC
J gene: TRBJ1-2; clone size: .; D gene: .; V gene: TRBV28; CDR3 protein: CASILGGGGYGYTF; CDR3 DNA: TGTGCCAGCATCTTGGGGGGGGGAGGCTATGGCTACACCTTC
J gene: TRBJ1-3; clone size: .; D gene: .; V gene: TRBV6-5; CDR3 protein: CASSYTGKGNTIYF; CDR3 DNA: TGTGCCAGCAGTTACACAGGGAAGGGAAACACCATATATTTT
J gene: TRBJ1-3; clone size: .; D gene: .; V gene: TRBV9; CDR3 protein: CASSVVPTGDTIYF; CDR3 DNA: TGTGCCAGCAGCGTAGTGCCTACGGGGGACACCATATATTTT
J gene: TRBJ1-2; clone size: few; D gene: .; V gene: TRBV5-1; CDR3 protein: CASSQVGDSYGYTF; CDR3 DNA: TGCGCCAGCAGCCAGGTAGGAGACAGCTATGGCTACACCTTC
J gene: TRBJ1-1; clone size: .; D gene: .; V gene: TRBV9; CDR3 protein: CASSVTGSSVEGGEAFF; CDR3 DNA: TGTGCCAGCAGCGTAACAGGGTCTTCGGTCGAGGGTGGGGAAGCTTTCTTT
J gene: TRBJ2-7; clone size: .; D gene: .; V gene: TRBV2; CDR3 protein: CASRLDNYEQYF; CDR3 DNA: TGTGCCAGCAGGCTCGACAACTACGAGCAGTACTTC
J gene: TRBJ1-1; clone size: .; D gene: .; V gene: TRBV12-3/TRBV12-4; CDR3 protein: CASKELTNTEAFF; CDR3 DNA: TGTGCCAGCAAGGAGTTGACGAACACTGAAGCTTTCTTT
J gene: TRBJ2-3; clone size: .; D gene: TRBD2; V gene: TRBV7-3; CDR3 protein: CASSLAGVGTDTQYF; CDR3 DNA: TGTGCCAGCAGCTTAGCGGGGGTCGGCACAGATACGCAGTATTTT
J gene: TRBJ1-5; clone size: .; D gene: .; V gene: TRBV7-2; CDR3 protein: CASSLSWYNQPQHF; CDR3 DNA: TGTGCCAGCAGCTTAAGCTGGTACAATCAGCCCCAGCATTTT
J gene: TRBJ2-7; clone size: .; D gene: .; V gene: TRBV3-1/TRBV3-2; CDR3 protein: CASSLEQGYATYEQYF; CDR3 DNA: TGTGCCAGCAGCCTAGAGCAGGGGTATGCTACCTACGAGCAGTACTTC